The 10 T cell receptor beta chains below come from one sample, sequenced in a study of T cell responses to AZD1222 COVID-19 vaccine. Repertoires were generated with immunoSEQ multiplex PCR, while TCRdb's copy carries only in-frame clones and drops some. The table shows some 150,000 clones, with around nine tenths occurring only once. The sequences come from peripheral blood, collected 28 days after the second AZD1222 dose. Receptor source: an adult who received the AZD1222 COVID-19 vaccine.

The V gene is TRBV18, the J gene TRBJ1-2; 7 bases agree with TRBD1. The J segment lost 8 bases and the V segment lost 6 bases, leaving 6 bases of the junction unmatched. This CDR3 spans 12 amino acids. Per the germline V gene, CDR1 is KGHSH and CDR2 is LQKENI. In DNA form, the CDR3 reads TGTGCCAGCTCGACAGGGCAGATCGGCTACACCTTC. Encoded protein: CASSTGQIGYTF. Full variable domain (rest looked up from reference TRBV18 and TRBJ1-2): NAGVMQNPRHLVRRRGQEARLRCSPMKGHSHVYWYRQLPEEGLKFMVYLQKENIIDESGMPKERFSAEFPKEGPSILRIQQVVRGDSAAYFCASSTGQIGYTFGSGTRLTVV.

This clone came up a few times. The V call is TRBV5-5, the J call TRBJ1-3, with 12 positions matching TRBD1. This CDR3 has 14 amino acids. CDR1 is SGHKS and CDR2 is YYEKEE in the germline V gene (reference sequence). V lost 6 bases to trimming and J lost 8 bases; unmatched junction nucleotides: 6. CDR3 sequence: CASKPGQGAYTIYF. DNA of the CDR3: TGTGCCAGCAAGCCGGGACAGGGGGCTTACACCATATATTTT.

J is TRBJ1-1 and V is TRBV6-5, with 8 bases that match TRBD1. There are 14 residues in the CDR3. Germline CDR1 and CDR2: MNHEY and SVGAGI. V lost 8 bases to trimming and J lost 2 bases; unmatched junction nucleotides: 7. This CDR3 reads CASGRQGRNTEAFF. In DNA, the CDR3 is TGTGCCAGCGGCCGACAGGGGAGAAACACTGAAGCTTTCTTT.

The genes are TRBV7-8 and TRBJ1-5; possibly TRBD1 for D (6 bases). Trimming removed 5 bases from V and 6 bases from J, with 20 bases in between. The CDR3 is 16 amino acids. Germline V lookup: CDR1 SGHVS, CDR2 FQNEAQ. This CDR3 reads CASSNILIQGGQPQHF. Written as DNA, the CDR3 is TGTGCCAGCAGCAATATATTAATACAGGGTGGTCAGCCCCAGCATTTT. Full variable domain (rest looked up from reference TRBV7-8 and TRBJ1-5): GAGVSQSPRYKVAKRGQDVALRCDPISGHVSLFWYQQALGQGPEFLTYFQNEAQLDKSGLPSDRFFAERPEGSVSTLKIQRTQQEDSAVYLCASSNILIQGGQPQHFGDGTRLSIL.

The chain joins TRBV28 to TRBJ2-1, with 8 positions matching TRBD1. The CDR3 totals 20 residues. Losses at the gene ends were 3 bases for V and 6 bases for J; bases not matched to a gene: 22. CDR1 and CDR2 from the germline V gene are MDHEN and SYDVKM. This CDR3 is CASSLWNVRSTGRGLNEQFF. The CDR3, as DNA: TGTGCCAGCAGTTTGTGGAACGTACGGAGTACGGGCAGGGGGCTCAATGAGCAGTTCTTC.

This rearrangement joins TRBV18 to TRBJ1-1; D unresolved. Between the trimmed V and J ends, which lost 6 bases and 6 bases, there was a span of 14 bases. Germline CDR1 reads KGHSH; CDR2 reads LQKENI. The CDR3 is 13 amino acids. Here the CDR3 DNA reads TGTGCCAGCTCCGAGCAAAGCGGGGCTGAAGCTTTCTTT. Its translation: CASSEQSGAEAFF.

The chain recombines TRBV13 with TRBJ1-5, with D maybe TRBD1 (5 bases). CDR3 size: 15 residues. Trimming stripped 5 bases from V and 1 base from J, with 12 bases between. Germline CDR1 reads PRHDT; CDR2 reads FYEKMQ (reference sequence). CDR3 region: CASSLRARSNQPQHF. CDR3 in DNA: TGTGCCAGCAGCCTCAGGGCTAGGAGCAATCAGCCCCAGCATTTT. Based on the CDR3 plus reference TRBV13 and TRBJ1-5, the full variable domain is AAGVIQSPRHLIKEKRETATLKCYPIPRHDTVYWYQQGPGQDPQFLISFYEKMQSDKGSIPDRFSAQQFSDYHSELNMSSLELGDSALYFCASSLRARSNQPQHFGDGTRLSIL.

V is TRBV5-1 and J is TRBJ1-1, with D perhaps TRBD1 (6 bases). Germline CDR1 and CDR2: SGHRS and YFSETQ. V lost 4 bases to trimming and J lost 8 bases, with 12 bases between them. This CDR3 is 12 amino acids long. CDR3 nucleotides: TGCGCCAGCAGCCGGCAGGGGTTAGAAGCTTTCTTT. Translated: CASSRQGLEAFF.

This chain joins TRBV18 and TRBJ1-1; D is unresolved. V shed 4 bases and J shed 4 bases, with 13 bases lying between them. There are 14 residues in the CDR3. CDR1 KGHSH and CDR2 LQKENI come from the germline V gene. The CDR3 DNA reads TGTGCCAGCTCACTAGACACCAGTACCACTGAAGCTTTCTTT. Residues: CASSLDTSTTEAFF. Full variable domain (missing parts from reference TRBV18 and TRBJ1-1): NAGVMQNPRHLVRRRGQEARLRCSPMKGHSHVYWYRQLPEEGLKFMVYLQKENIIDESGMPKERFSAEFPKEGPSILRIQQVVRGDSAAYFCASSLDTSTTEAFFGQGTRLTVV.

This clone was recorded only once. The CDR3 nucleotides are TGTGCCAGCAGCCAAGATCCCGGACAGGGAGCTAACTATGGCTACACCTTC. Translated: CASSQDPGQGANYGYTF. The chain couples TRBV4-2 to TRBJ1-2; TRBD1 matches 8 bases. Per the germline V gene, CDR1 is LGHNA and CDR2 is YNFKEQ. J gave up 0 bases and V 0 bases, and 6 bases lay outside the gene matches. There are 17 residues in the CDR3.